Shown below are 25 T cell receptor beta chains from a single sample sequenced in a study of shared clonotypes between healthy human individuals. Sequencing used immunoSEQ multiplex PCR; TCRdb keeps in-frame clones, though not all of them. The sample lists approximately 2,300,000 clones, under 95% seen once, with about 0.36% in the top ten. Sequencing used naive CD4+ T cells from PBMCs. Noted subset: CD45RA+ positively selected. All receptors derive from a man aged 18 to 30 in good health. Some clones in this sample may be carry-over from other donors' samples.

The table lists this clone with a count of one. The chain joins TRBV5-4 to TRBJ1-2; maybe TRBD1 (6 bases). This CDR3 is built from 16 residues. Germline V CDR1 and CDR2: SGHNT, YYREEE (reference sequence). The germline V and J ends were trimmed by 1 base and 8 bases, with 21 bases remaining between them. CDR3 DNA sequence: TGTGCCAGCAGCTTGATATCCCAGGGGCCACTCTCGGGCTACACCTTC. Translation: CASSLISQGPLSGYTF. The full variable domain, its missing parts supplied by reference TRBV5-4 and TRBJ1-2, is ETGVTQSPTHLIKTRGQQVTLRCSSQSGHNTVSWYQQALGQGPQFIFQYYREEENGRGNFPPRFSGLQFPNYSSELNVNALELDDSALYLCASSLISQGPLSGYTFGSGTRLTVV.

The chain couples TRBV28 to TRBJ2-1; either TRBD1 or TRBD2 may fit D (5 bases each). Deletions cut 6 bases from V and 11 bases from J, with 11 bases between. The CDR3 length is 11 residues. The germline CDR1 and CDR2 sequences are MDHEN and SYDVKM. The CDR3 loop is CASRLEDKQFF. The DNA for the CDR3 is TGTGCCAGCAGACTGGAGGACAAGCAGTTCTTC.

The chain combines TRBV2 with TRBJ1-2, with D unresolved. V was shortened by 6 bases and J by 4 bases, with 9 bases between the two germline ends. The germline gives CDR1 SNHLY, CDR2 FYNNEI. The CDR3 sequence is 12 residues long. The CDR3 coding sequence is TGTGCCAGCAGAGAGGGTCCCTATGGCTACACCTTC. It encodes CASREGPYGYTF. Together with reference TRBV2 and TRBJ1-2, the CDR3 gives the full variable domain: EPEVTQTPSHQVTQMGQEVILRCVPISNHLYFYWYRQILGQKVEFLVSFYNNEISEKSEIFDDQFSVERPDGSNFTLKIRSTKLEDSAMYFCASREGPYGYTFGSGTRLTVV.

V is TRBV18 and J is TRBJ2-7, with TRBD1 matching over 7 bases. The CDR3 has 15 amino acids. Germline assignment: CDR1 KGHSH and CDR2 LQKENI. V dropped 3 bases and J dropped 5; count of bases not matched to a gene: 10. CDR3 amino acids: CASSPLRDRMNEQYF. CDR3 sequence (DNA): TGTGCCAGCTCACCCCTACGGGACAGAATGAACGAGCAGTACTTC.

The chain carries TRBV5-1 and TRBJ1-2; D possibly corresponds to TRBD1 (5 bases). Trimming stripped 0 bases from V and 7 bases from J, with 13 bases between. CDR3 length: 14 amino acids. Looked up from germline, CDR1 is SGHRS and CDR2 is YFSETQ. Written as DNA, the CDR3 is TGCGCCAGCAGCTTGGACCGGGGCGCGGGTGGCTACACCTTC. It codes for CASSLDRGAGGYTF.

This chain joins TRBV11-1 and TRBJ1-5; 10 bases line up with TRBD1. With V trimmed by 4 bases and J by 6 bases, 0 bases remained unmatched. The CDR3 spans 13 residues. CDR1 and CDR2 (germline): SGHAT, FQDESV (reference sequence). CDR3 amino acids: CASSWDRGQPQHF. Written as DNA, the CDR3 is TGTGCCAGCAGCTGGGACAGGGGTCAGCCCCAGCATTTT.

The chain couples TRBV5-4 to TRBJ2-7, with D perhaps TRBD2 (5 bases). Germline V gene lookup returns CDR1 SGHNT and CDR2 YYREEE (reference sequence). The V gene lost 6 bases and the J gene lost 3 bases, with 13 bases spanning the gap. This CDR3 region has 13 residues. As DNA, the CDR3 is TGTGCCAGCACCCAAGAGGGTGTCTACGAGCAGTACTTC. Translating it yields CASTQEGVYEQYF.

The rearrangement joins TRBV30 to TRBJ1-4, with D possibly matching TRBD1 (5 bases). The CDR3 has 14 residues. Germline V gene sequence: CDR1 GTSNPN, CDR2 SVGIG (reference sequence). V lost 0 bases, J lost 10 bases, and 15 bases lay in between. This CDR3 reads CAWSVGQGVGKLFF. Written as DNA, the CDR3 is TGTGCCTGGAGTGTGGGGCAGGGAGTCGGAAAACTGTTTTTT. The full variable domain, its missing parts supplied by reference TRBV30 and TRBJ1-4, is SQTIHQWPATLVQPVGSPLSLECTVEGTSNPNLYWYRQAAGRGLQLLFYSVGIGQISSEVPQNLSASRPQDRQFILSSKKLLLSDSGFYLCAWSVGQGVGKLFFGSGTQLSVL.

The CDR3, as DNA: TGTGCCAGCAGCCCAGGGACCGCAGGAGGATTCACCTTC. Its translation: CASSPGTAGGFTF. The chain has TRBV7-2 and TRBJ1-2, with D perhaps TRBD1 (5 bases). The V end was cut by 5 bases, the J end by 13 bases, with 20 bases between. The CDR3 has 13 residues. Looked up from germline, CDR1 is SGHTA and CDR2 is FQGNSA.

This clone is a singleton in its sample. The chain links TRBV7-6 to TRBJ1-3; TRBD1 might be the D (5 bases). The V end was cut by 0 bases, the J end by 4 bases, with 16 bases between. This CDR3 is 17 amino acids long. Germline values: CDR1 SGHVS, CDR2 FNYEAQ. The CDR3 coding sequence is TGTGCCAGCAGCTTAGCGCCGGGGCAGGGTATCGGAAACACCATATATTTT. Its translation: CASSLAPGQGIGNTIYF.

DNA for the CDR3: TGTGCCAGTAGTATTAAGTCCACGTATGGCTACACCTTC. It is translated as CASSIKSTYGYTF. V and J are TRBV19 and TRBJ1-2; D gene unclear. CDR3 length: 13 residues. Germline-derived CDR1 and CDR2 are LNHDA and SQIVND (reference sequence). Trimming removed 3 bases at V and 5 bases at J, with 10 bases between.

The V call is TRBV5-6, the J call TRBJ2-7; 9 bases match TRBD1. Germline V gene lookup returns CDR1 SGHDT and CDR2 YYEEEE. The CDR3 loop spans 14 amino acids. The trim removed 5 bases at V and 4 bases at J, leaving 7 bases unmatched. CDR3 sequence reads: CASRRTGGRYEQYF. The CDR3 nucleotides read TGTGCCAGCAGACGTACAGGGGGCAGGTACGAGCAGTACTTC.

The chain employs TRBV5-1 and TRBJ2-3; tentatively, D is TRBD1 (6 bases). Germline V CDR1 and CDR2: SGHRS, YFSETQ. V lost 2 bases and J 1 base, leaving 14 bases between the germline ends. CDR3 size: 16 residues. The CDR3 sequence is CASSFGGGDGTDTQYF. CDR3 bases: TGCGCCAGCAGCTTTGGGGGCGGAGACGGCACAGATACGCAGTATTTT. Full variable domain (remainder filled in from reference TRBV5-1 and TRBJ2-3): KAGVTQTPRYLIKTRGQQVTLSCSPISGHRSVSWYQQTPGQGLQFLFEYFSETQRNKGNFPGRFSGRQFSNSRSEMNVSTLELGDSALYLCASSFGGGDGTDTQYFGPGTRLTVL.

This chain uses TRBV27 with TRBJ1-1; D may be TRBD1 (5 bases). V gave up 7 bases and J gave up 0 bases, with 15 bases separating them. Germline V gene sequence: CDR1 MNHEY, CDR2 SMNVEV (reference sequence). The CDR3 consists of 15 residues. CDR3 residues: CASTLSGALNTEAFF. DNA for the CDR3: TGTGCCAGCACCCTTTCCGGGGCCCTGAACACTGAAGCTTTCTTT.

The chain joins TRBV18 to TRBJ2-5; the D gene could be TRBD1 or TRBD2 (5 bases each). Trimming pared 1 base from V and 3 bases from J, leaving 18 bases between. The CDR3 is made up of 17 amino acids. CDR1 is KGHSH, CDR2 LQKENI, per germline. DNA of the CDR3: TGTGCCAGCTCACCACTCCCCCGAGGGACGGTAAAAGAGACCCAGTACTTC. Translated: CASSPLPRGTVKETQYF. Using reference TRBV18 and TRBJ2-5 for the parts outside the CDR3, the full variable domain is NAGVMQNPRHLVRRRGQEARLRCSPMKGHSHVYWYRQLPEEGLKFMVYLQKENIIDESGMPKERFSAEFPKEGPSILRIQQVVRGDSAAYFCASSPLPRGTVKETQYFGPGTRLLVL.

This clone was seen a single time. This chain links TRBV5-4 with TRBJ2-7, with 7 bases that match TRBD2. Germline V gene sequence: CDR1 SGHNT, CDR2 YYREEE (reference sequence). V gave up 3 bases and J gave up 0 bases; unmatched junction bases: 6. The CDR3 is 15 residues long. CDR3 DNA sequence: TGTGCCAGCAGCTCCTCCCGGGACTACTCCTACGAGCAGTACTTC. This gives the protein CASSSSRDYSYEQYF.

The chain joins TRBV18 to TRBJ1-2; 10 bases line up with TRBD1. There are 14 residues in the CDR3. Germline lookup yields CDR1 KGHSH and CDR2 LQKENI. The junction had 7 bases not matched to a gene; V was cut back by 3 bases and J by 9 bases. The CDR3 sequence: CASSPGTGVQSYTF. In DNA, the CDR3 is TGTGCCAGCTCACCCGGGACAGGGGTTCAAAGCTACACCTTC.

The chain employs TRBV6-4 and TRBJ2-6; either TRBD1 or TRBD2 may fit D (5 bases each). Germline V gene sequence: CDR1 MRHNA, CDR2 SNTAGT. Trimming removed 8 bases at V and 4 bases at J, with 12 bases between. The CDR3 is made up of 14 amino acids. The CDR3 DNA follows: TGTGCCAGCGCCGAGGGGATGGGGGCCAACGTCCTGACTTTC. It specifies CASAEGMGANVLTF.

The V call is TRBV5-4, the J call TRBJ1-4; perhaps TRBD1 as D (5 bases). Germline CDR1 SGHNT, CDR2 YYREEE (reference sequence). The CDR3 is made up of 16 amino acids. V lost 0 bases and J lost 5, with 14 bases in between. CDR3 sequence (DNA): TGTGCCAGCAGCTTGGCCGGGGGTAGTCCGAATGAAAAACTGTTTTTT. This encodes CASSLAGGSPNEKLFF.

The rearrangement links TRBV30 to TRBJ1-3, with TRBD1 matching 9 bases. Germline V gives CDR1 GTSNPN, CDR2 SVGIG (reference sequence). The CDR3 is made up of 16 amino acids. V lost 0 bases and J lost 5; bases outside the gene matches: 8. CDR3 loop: CAWSVSGQGKRNTIYF. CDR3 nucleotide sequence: TGTGCCTGGAGTGTTTCGGGACAGGGAAAACGAAACACCATATATTTT.

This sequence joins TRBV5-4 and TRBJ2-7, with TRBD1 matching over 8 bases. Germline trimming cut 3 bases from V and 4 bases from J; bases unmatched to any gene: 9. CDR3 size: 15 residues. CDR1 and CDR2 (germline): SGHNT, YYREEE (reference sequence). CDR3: CASSSSGGKSYEQYF. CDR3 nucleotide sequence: TGTGCCAGCAGCTCTTCAGGGGGCAAGTCTTACGAGCAGTACTTC. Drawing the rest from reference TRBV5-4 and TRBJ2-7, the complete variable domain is ETGVTQSPTHLIKTRGQQVTLRCSSQSGHNTVSWYQQALGQGPQFIFQYYREEENGRGNFPPRFSGLQFPNYSSELNVNALELDDSALYLCASSSSGGKSYEQYFGPGTRLTVT.

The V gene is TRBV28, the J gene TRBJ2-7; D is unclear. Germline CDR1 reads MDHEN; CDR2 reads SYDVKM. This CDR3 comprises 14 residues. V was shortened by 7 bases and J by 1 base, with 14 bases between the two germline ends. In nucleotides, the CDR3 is TGTGCCAGCACTCCGCCTCCGTGGTCCTACGAGCAGTACTTC. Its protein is CASTPPPWSYEQYF.

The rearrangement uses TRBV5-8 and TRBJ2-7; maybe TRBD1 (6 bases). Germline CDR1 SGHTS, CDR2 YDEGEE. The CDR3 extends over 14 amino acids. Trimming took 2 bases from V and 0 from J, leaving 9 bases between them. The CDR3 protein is CASSLDRPSYEQYF. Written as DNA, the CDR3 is TGTGCCAGCAGCTTAGACAGGCCCTCCTACGAGCAGTACTTC.

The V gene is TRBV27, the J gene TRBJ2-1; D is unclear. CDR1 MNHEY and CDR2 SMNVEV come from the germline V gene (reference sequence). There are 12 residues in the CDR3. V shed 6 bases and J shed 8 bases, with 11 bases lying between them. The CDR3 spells CASSTSPYEQFF. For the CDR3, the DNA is TGTGCCAGCAGCACGTCCCCTTATGAGCAGTTCTTC.

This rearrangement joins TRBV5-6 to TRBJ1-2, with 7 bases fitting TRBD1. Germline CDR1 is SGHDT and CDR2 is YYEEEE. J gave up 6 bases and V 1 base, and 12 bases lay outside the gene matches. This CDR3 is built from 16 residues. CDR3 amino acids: CASSLRSAGGLDGYTF. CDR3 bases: TGTGCCAGCAGCTTGAGGTCGGCAGGGGGATTGGATGGCTACACCTTC.